This T cell receptor beta chain derives from a study of T cell responses to AZD1222 COVID-19 vaccine. Study outcomes and limitations: Spike-specific TCR breadth and depth rose after two AZD1222 doses. Nearly half of spike-specific TCRs reportedly target variant regions that are unmutated in the B.1.351 and B.1.1.7 variants. Only after the peak T cell response were repertoires sampled. Among those given AZD1222, only 5 to 7 were seropositive at baseline.

The CDR3 is 13 residues long. V shed 2 bases and J 7 bases; nucleotides not matched to a gene: 1. The germline gives CDR1 SGHTA, CDR2 FQGTGA. In the case of this clone: Its antigen remains unidentified.

TCRdb's table, derived via immunoSEQ multiplex PCR, lists solely in-frame clones and lacks some. This table holds more than 110,000 clones, 88% found once. The chain employs TRBV7-3 and TRBJ1-3; TRBD1 matches at 8 bases. The sample consisted of peripheral blood, taken 28 days after the second AZD1222 dose. The source of this sequence is an adult who received the AZD1222 COVID-19 vaccine. The CDR3 region is CASSLGTGNTIYF. The CDR3 coding sequence is TGTGCCAGCAGCTTAGGGACAGGCAACACCATATATTTT.